The TCR beta chain under discussion was sequenced for a study of CD8+ T cells in alopecia areata (dated by TCRdb to 2016 to 2018). About the investigation overall: In both human patients and the C3H/HeJ mouse model, the study applied high-throughput TCRbeta sequencing to look at T cell clonal expansion in alopecia areata. Scalp tissue and sorted CD4+ and CD8+ peripheral blood T cells from patchy and totalis/universalis alopecia areata patients and from healthy controls were covered by human TCRbeta sequencing. Scalp clonality was compared across normal scalp (n=4), patchy alopecia areata scalp (n=8), and alopecia totalis/universalis scalp (n=8). RNA was obtained with the PAXgene miRNA kit for fixed scalp, the miRNeasy kit for PBMCs, and the RNeasy kit for mouse skin. TCRbeta CDR3 regions were amplified by immunoSEQ multiplex PCR using 35 Vbeta forward and 13 Jbeta reverse primers.

Receptor amplification or capture employed the immunoSEQ multiplex PCR assay. RNA was extracted from all samples and reverse transcribed into cDNA as template for TCR sequencing. First-strand cDNA was synthesized using SuperScript III with a 2:1 mix of oligo-dT and random hexamers. A synthetic immune receptor repertoire was used to assess amplification bias, and residual bias was removed computationally. Concerning the study's data processing: Raw reads were preprocessed to remove errors, and CDR3 was defined according to IMGT conventions as the region from the conserved cysteine to phenylalanine. Clonality was calculated as 1 minus Shannon entropy normalized by log2 of the number of productive unique TCRs. Scalp TCRbeta sequences were cross-referenced with sorted blood CD4 and CD8 repertoires so that the CD4 or CD8 identity of scalp clones could be inferred. TCRdb took this table from immuneACCESS and kept in-frame rearrangements with V and J called. Such tables lack part of the clones; where checked against another copy, unresolved V genes explain under half of the gap, and the rest is unexplained. Clone size and V and J calls were adopted from that table, with D and trimming inferred from the DNA. The sample table lists 110,000 or so clones, approximately 50% of them with a count of one. The ten largest clones capture 20% to 25% of the sample.

Results the study describes overall, beyond this receptor: Resident alphabeta T cells in normal human skin are also sequenced, complicating scalp TCR repertoire analysis, unlike mouse skin dominated by gammadelta T cells. Compared with normal scalp, lesional scalp, particularly in alopecia totalis/universalis, had higher clonality and more expanded CD8+ clones, which suggests antigenic drive. Shared TCR sequences between patients were less evident than in mice, which may be partly attributable to HLA diversity in the patient population.

Peripheral blood and lesional scalp punch biopsies were obtained from patients with alopecia areata. After PBMCs were isolated by density centrifugation and stained for CD3, CD4 and CD8, a FACSAria was used to sort CD4+ and CD8+ T cells. Alopecia areata patients who were not treated were recruited through a multicenter biomarker study. For five or six biomarker-study patients, blood CD8+ T cells were further sorted into NKG2D-low and NKG2D-high fractions. With respect to this clone: Its target antigen remains unknown. Within one base of it there is no much larger clone, and no base qualities were kept.

V lost 0 bases and J lost 2 bases, and the count of bases not matched to a germline gene is 5. Sequences SQVTM (CDR1) and ANQGSEA (CDR2) are obtained from the germline V gene. The CDR3, cysteine through phenylalanine, is 15 amino acids long. Just CDR3 DNA is preserved here, 45 bases in frame from base 1. This receptor was taken from a human donor with alopecia areata. Sequenced material: NKG2D-low CD8+ T cells sorted from blood. The sample's cell subset or site label is to be understood as: sorted CD8+ NKG2D-low blood T cells. Recombination linked TRBV29-1 to TRBJ2-7; 9 middle bases align to TRBD1. The CDR3 reads as follows: CSVEDQTGGPYEQYF. The bases are TGCAGCGTTGAAGATCAGACAGGGGGTCCCTACGAGCAGTACTTC.